The rows below give T cell receptor beta chains drawn from one sample of a study of shared clonotypes between healthy human individuals. The table came from immunoSEQ multiplex PCR; TCRdb's copy has only in-frame clones and leaves some out. The table lists millions of clones, roughly 93% of them singletons. Sequenced material: naive CD4+ T cells from PBMCs. The receptors shown here come from a man between 18 and 29 years old in good health. Some clones in this sample may be carry-over from other donors' samples. The CDR3 runs from the conserved cysteine through the conserved F or W. Fields, in order: clone size, J gene, D gene, V gene, CDR3 protein, CDR3 DNA. D genes are given only for firm matches. Not all rows give a size; the values are once, few, many and, for expanded clones, a class.

abundance: .
j_gene: TRBJ2-6
d_gene: .
v_gene: TRBV5-1
CDR3aa: CASSLVVGAGANVLTF
CDR3nt: TGCGCCAGCAGCTTGGTCGTGGGGGCTGGGGCCAACGTCCTGACTTTC

abundance: .
j_gene: TRBJ2-3
d_gene: .
v_gene: TRBV9
CDR3aa: CASSVYSGSTDTQYF
CDR3nt: TGTGCCAGCAGCGTATATTCCGGGAGCACAGATACGCAGTATTTT

abundance: .
j_gene: TRBJ2-2
d_gene: .
v_gene: TRBV5-4
CDR3aa: CASSNSRVLAGELFF
CDR3nt: TGTGCCAGCAGCAATTCCAGGGTTTTGGCCGGGGAGCTGTTTTTT

abundance: .
j_gene: TRBJ2-1
d_gene: TRBD2
v_gene: TRBV19
CDR3aa: CASSMGGTRVGEQFF
CDR3nt: TGTGCCAGTAGTATGGGGGGGACCAGAGTAGGTGAGCAGTTCTTC

abundance: .
j_gene: TRBJ2-1
d_gene: .
v_gene: TRBV9
CDR3aa: CASSVLGGRENEQFF
CDR3nt: TGTGCCAGCAGCGTACTCGGTGGCCGAGAGAATGAGCAGTTCTTC

abundance: .
j_gene: TRBJ2-2
d_gene: TRBD2
v_gene: TRBV5-5
CDR3aa: CASSLVAGGNTGELFF
CDR3nt: TGTGCCAGCAGCTTGGTCGCGGGAGGGAACACCGGGGAGCTGTTTTTT

abundance: .
j_gene: TRBJ2-7
d_gene: TRBD2
v_gene: TRBV14
CDR3aa: CASSLSGPGEQYF
CDR3nt: TGTGCCAGCAGCCTTAGCGGGCCGGGGGAGCAGTACTTC

abundance: once
j_gene: TRBJ2-7
d_gene: .
v_gene: TRBV6-1
CDR3aa: CASSASRGLYEQYF
CDR3nt: TGTGCCAGCAGTGCTAGCAGGGGCCTCTACGAGCAGTACTTC

abundance: .
j_gene: TRBJ1-3
d_gene: .
v_gene: TRBV7-2
CDR3aa: CASSLALRGGTGNTIYF
CDR3nt: TGTGCCAGCAGCTTAGCGCTGAGGGGGGGGACTGGAAACACCATATATTTT

abundance: once
j_gene: TRBJ1-1
d_gene: .
v_gene: TRBV19
CDR3aa: CASSIVAGSPHEAFF
CDR3nt: TGTGCCAGTAGTATAGTGGCAGGTAGCCCCCATGAAGCTTTCTTT

abundance: .
j_gene: TRBJ2-7
d_gene: .
v_gene: TRBV6-1
CDR3aa: CASSDPRRRPYEQYF
CDR3nt: TGTGCCAGCAGTGACCCGCGCCGGAGGCCCTACGAGCAGTACTTC

abundance: .
j_gene: TRBJ1-2
d_gene: .
v_gene: TRBV5-4
CDR3aa: CASSLQAGIANYGYTF
CDR3nt: TGTGCCAGCAGCTTGCAGGCCGGGATAGCTAACTATGGCTACACCTTC

abundance: .
j_gene: TRBJ1-2
d_gene: .
v_gene: TRBV19
CDR3aa: CASRATGRGSNYGYTF
CDR3nt: TGTGCCAGTAGAGCTACTGGCAGGGGATCTAACTATGGCTACACCTTC